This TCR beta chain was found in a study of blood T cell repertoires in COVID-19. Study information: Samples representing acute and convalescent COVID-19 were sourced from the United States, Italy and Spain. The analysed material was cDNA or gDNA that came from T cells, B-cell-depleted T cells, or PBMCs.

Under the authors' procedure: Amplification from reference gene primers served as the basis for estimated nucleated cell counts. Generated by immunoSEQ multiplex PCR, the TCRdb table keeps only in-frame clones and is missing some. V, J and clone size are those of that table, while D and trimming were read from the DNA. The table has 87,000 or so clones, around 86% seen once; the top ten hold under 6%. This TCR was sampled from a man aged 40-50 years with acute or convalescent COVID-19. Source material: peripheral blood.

The chain's CDR3 is CASSLEQGGTEAFF. The CDR3 nucleotides are TGCGCCAGCAGCTTGGAGCAGGGCGGCACTGAAGCTTTCTTT. This rearrangement joins TRBV5-1 to TRBJ1-1, with a tentative D call TRBD1 (5 bases). Germline V lookup: CDR1 SGHRS, CDR2 YFSETQ. V was clipped by 0 bases and J by 4 bases, with 10 bases between them. The CDR3 contains 14 residues.